The 27 T cell receptor beta chains below were found in one sample sequenced in a study of blood T cell repertoires in COVID-19. Profiled with immunoSEQ multiplex PCR; TCRdb holds only in-frame clones, not every one. Of 80,000 to 100,000 clones in the sample, roughly 80% are singletons; the top ten hold 4.4%. The sequencing sample was made of peripheral blood. The receptors here all came from a man in his 60s with acute or convalescent COVID-19.

The chain is built from TRBV15 and TRBJ1-3, with 8 bases identical to TRBD1. V lost 4 bases to trimming and J lost 2 bases; unmatched junction nucleotides: 7. Germline CDR1 is LNHNV and CDR2 is YYDKDF (reference sequence). There are 16 residues in the CDR3. The CDR3 DNA follows: TGTGCCACCAGCACGGGACAGGAAGATCCTGGAAACACCATATATTTT. Its translation: CATSTGQEDPGNTIYF.

CDR3 DNA: TGTGCCAGCAGCCAAGGCAGGAGGTCGGATGGCTACACCTTC. It codes for CASSQGRRSDGYTF. The J gene is TRBJ1-2, the V gene TRBV3-1 (or the pseudogene TRBV3-2); D uncertain. From germline, CDR1 is LGHDT and CDR2 YNNKEL (reference sequence). V dropped 1 base and J dropped 6 bases, with 12 bases sitting between them. The length of the CDR3 is 14 residues.

This chain uses TRBV9 with TRBJ1-6, with 11 bases that match TRBD1. From germline, CDR1 is SGDLS and CDR2 YYNGEE. J was trimmed by 10 bases and V by 2 bases; bases with no gene match: 5. This CDR3 spans 15 amino acids. Here the CDR3 DNA reads TGTGCCAGCAGCGTTCTGGGACAGGGGGAGTCACCCCTCCACTTT. Amino acid sequence: CASSVLGQGESPLHF.

This clone was counted only a few times. The rearrangement joins TRBV29-1 to TRBJ1-5, with 12 positions matching TRBD1. This CDR3 region has 12 residues. J lost 7 bases, V lost 6 bases, and 1 base had no gene match. Germline loops: CDR1 SQVTM, CDR2 ANQGSEA. The CDR3 DNA sequence: TGCAGCGTAGGGACAGGGGGCCAGCCCCAGCATTTT. This sequence encodes CSVGTGGQPQHF.

The chain links TRBV5-5 to TRBJ2-7; maybe TRBD1 (6 bases). The V and J ends lost 0 bases and 0 bases respectively, with 10 bases between them. This CDR3 region has 15 residues. Germline V lookup: CDR1 SGHKS, CDR2 YYEKEE (reference sequence). The DNA for the CDR3 is TGTGCCAGCAGCTTGGATTGGACAGACTCCTACGAGCAGTACTTC. Translated: CASSLDWTDSYEQYF.

The rearrangement joins TRBV5-1 to TRBJ1-5; D remains unclear. Germline lookup yields CDR1 SGHRS and CDR2 YFSETQ. V gave up 0 bases and J gave up 1 base, with 8 bases separating them. The length of the CDR3 is 15 residues. CDR3 DNA sequence: TGCGCCAGCAGCTTGGACGGACTGAGCAATCAGCCCCAGCATTTT. As protein: CASSLDGLSNQPQHF. The full variable domain, with the rest looked up from reference TRBV5-1 and TRBJ1-5, is KAGVTQTPRYLIKTRGQQVTLSCSPISGHRSVSWYQQTPGQGLQFLFEYFSETQRNKGNFPGRFSGRQFSNSRSEMNVSTLELGDSALYLCASSLDGLSNQPQHFGDGTRLSIL.

The V and J genes are TRBV5-1 and TRBJ2-2; 9 positions agree with TRBD2. The CDR3 is 16 residues long. Germline-derived CDR1 and CDR2 are SGHRS and YFSETQ. Losses at the gene ends were 0 bases for V and 4 bases for J; bases not matched to a gene: 4. CDR3 coding DNA: TGCGCCAGCAGCTTGGCGCCTAGCGGGACCACCGGGGAGCTGTTTTTT. Protein sequence: CASSLAPSGTTGELFF.

This clone was seen just once. CDR3 loop: CASSQDHQGVYGYTF. CDR3 bases: TGTGCCAGCAGCCAAGATCACCAGGGTGTCTATGGCTACACCTTC. V usage is TRBV3-1 (or the pseudogene TRBV3-2) and J usage is TRBJ1-2; weak D call: TRBD1 (5 bases). Germline loops: CDR1 LGHDT, CDR2 YNNKEL (reference sequence). V lost 0 bases and J 4 bases, leaving 12 bases between the germline ends. CDR3 length equals 15 residues.

The chain couples TRBV6-5 to TRBJ1-2; 9 bases agree with TRBD1. From germline, CDR1 is MNHEY and CDR2 SVGAGI. The CDR3 consists of 14 residues. J lost 2 bases, V lost 5 bases, and 3 bases had no gene match. This CDR3 is CASSPDRGNYGYTF. CDR3 DNA sequence: TGTGCCAGCAGTCCAGACAGGGGGAACTATGGCTACACCTTC.

Written as DNA, the CDR3 is TGTGCCAGCAGCGTAGGGCCAGGGGGCATCCACAATGAGCAGTTCTTC. Translated, it gives CASSVGPGGIHNEQFF. The chain employs TRBV9 and TRBJ2-1; 8 bases are a match to TRBD1. Losses at the gene ends were 0 bases for V and 5 bases for J; bases not matched to a gene: 7. CDR1 and CDR2 (germline): SGDLS, YYNGEE. CDR3 length equals 16 residues.

CDR3 sequence reads: CASRQQETQYF. CDR3 bases: TGTGCCAGTAGACAGCAAGAGACCCAGTACTTC. The genes are TRBV19 and TRBJ2-5; D unresolved. V was clipped by 6 bases and J by 2 bases, with 4 bases between them. CDR1 is LNHDA, CDR2 SQIVND, per germline (reference sequence). The CDR3 has 11 amino acids.

This CDR3 reads CASSYAQASGNTIYF. In DNA form, the CDR3 reads TGTGCCAGCAGTTACGCCCAGGCCTCTGGAAACACCATATATTTT. This chain joins TRBV6-5 and TRBJ1-3; D gene ambiguous. Trimming cost V 2 bases and J 0 bases, with 8 bases left between them. CDR3 size: 15 residues. In germline, CDR1 is MNHEY, CDR2 SVGAGI.

The chain combines TRBV2 with TRBJ1-6; D gene ambiguous. V lost 6 bases to trimming and J lost 6 bases, with 6 bases between them. The CDR3 covers 12 residues. CDR1 SNHLY and CDR2 FYNNEI come from the germline V gene. CDR3 residues: CASSISNSPLHF. The CDR3 coding sequence is TGTGCCAGCAGCATCAGTAATTCACCCCTCCACTTT. Supplemented by reference TRBV2 and TRBJ1-6, the full variable domain reads EPEVTQTPSHQVTQMGQEVILRCVPISNHLYFYWYRQILGQKVEFLVSFYNNEISEKSEIFDDQFSVERPDGSNFTLKIRSTKLEDSAMYFCASSISNSPLHFGNGTRLTVT.

The chain carries TRBV19 and TRBJ2-2, with 9 bases aligning to TRBD1. V shed 4 bases and J 2 bases; nucleotides not matched to a gene: 8. This CDR3 contains 17 residues. CDR1 LNHDA and CDR2 SQIVND come from the germline V gene (reference sequence). The CDR3 loop is CASSTLRTGANTGELFF. CDR3 in DNA: TGTGCCAGTAGTACCTTGAGGACAGGGGCCAACACCGGGGAGCTGTTTTTT. Drawing the rest from reference TRBV19 and TRBJ2-2, the complete variable domain is DGGITQSPKYLFRKEGQNVTLSCEQNLNHDAMYWYRQDPGQGLRLIYYSQIVNDFQKGDIAEGYSVSREKKESFPLTVTSAQKNPTAFYLCASSTLRTGANTGELFFGEGSRLTVL.

The chain links TRBV27 to TRBJ2-3; 7 positions agree with TRBD1. This CDR3 has 20 amino acids. The V gene's germline CDR1 is MNHEY and CDR2 SMNVEV (reference sequence). V lost 6 bases and J lost 2; bases outside the gene matches: 23. CDR3 sequence (DNA): TGTGCCAGCAGACTATCCGGGACAGCTTTATACACTCTATCCACAGATACGCAGTATTTT. Translating it yields CASRLSGTALYTLSTDTQYF.

This sequence joins TRBV6-2 or TRBV6-3 and TRBJ2-1, with 9 bases that match TRBD2. CDR3 length: 16 amino acids. Germline loops: CDR1 MNHEY, CDR2 SVGEGT. Trimming took 5 bases from V and 0 from J; bases not matched to a gene: 5. Here the CDR3 reads CASSDDSGSSYNEQFF. In nucleotides, the CDR3 is TGTGCCAGCAGTGACGATAGCGGGAGCTCCTACAATGAGCAGTTCTTC.

The chain joins TRBV5-8 to TRBJ1-1, with 8 positions matching TRBD1. Germline loops: CDR1 SGHTS, CDR2 YDEGEE. This CDR3 region has 17 residues. Germline trimming cut 0 bases from V and 3 bases from J; bases unmatched to any gene: 10. The DNA of the CDR3 is TGTGCCAGCAGCTTGGGGCAGGGGGCAGGGCGGTACACTGAAGCTTTCTTT. Translated, it gives CASSLGQGAGRYTEAFF. Using reference TRBV5-8 and TRBJ1-1 for the parts outside the CDR3, the full variable domain is EAGVTQSPTHLIKTRGQQATLRCSPISGHTSVYWYQQALGLGLQFLLWYDEGEERNRGNFPPRFSGRQFPNYSSELNVNALELEDSALYLCASSLGQGAGRYTEAFFGQGTRLTVV.

The chain recombines TRBV4-2 with TRBJ2-1; D not certain. Germline values: CDR1 LGHNA, CDR2 YNFKEQ. This CDR3 is built from 14 residues. The ends were cut back, 1 base at V and 4 bases at J, with 8 bases in the middle. CDR3 loop: CASSQAVEYNEQFF. Here the CDR3 DNA reads TGTGCCAGCAGCCAAGCCGTAGAGTACAATGAGCAGTTCTTC.

This chain links TRBV5-5 with TRBJ2-7, with D tentatively TRBD1 (6 bases). CDR1 is SGHKS, CDR2 YYEKEE, per germline (reference sequence). Trimming removed 0 bases from V and 2 bases from J, with 9 bases in between. The CDR3 is 14 residues long. In DNA form, the CDR3 reads TGTGCCAGCAGCTTGGTCGGACAGACCTACGAGCAGTACTTC. Its translation is CASSLVGQTYEQYF.

The chain uses TRBV6-2 or TRBV6-3 and TRBJ2-7, with a tentative D call TRBD1 (6 bases). Trimming pared 2 bases from V and 4 bases from J, leaving 18 bases between. This CDR3 is built from 16 residues. CDR1 is MNHEY, CDR2 SVGEGT, per germline. In DNA, the CDR3 is TGTGCCAGCAGTTACAGGGGCCGCTGGACAGTTTACGAGCAGTACTTC. It encodes CASSYRGRWTVYEQYF.

This clone was observed a handful of times. An end of the junction does not agree with germline; a read error may underlie this. The J gene is TRBJ2-7, the V gene TRBV7-7, with TRBD1 identical over 10 bases. The CDR3 extends over 15 amino acids. Germline V gene lookup returns CDR1 SSHAT and CDR2 FNYEAQ (reference sequence). The CDR3 sequence is CASSSKTGGLYEQYF. The CDR3 DNA is TGTGCTAGCAGCTCCAAGACAGGGGGCCTCTACGAGCAGTACTTC.

V usage is TRBV5-1 and J usage is TRBJ2-7, with unresolved D. The CDR3 length is 12 residues. Germline CDR1 SGHRS, CDR2 YFSETQ. Trimming stripped 4 bases from V and 5 bases from J, with 10 bases between. The CDR3 sequence is CASSTKHDEQYF. Written as DNA, the CDR3 is TGCGCCAGCAGCACCAAGCACGACGAGCAGTACTTC.

The CDR3 nucleotides are TGTGCCACCAGTGGCCCGACTAGCGGTCGGGACACCGGGGAGCTGTTTTTT. Translating gives CATSGPTSGRDTGELFF. V and J are TRBV24-1 and TRBJ2-2; TRBD2 aligns across 9 bases. This CDR3 spans 17 amino acids. Germline V CDR1 and CDR2: KGHDR, SFDVKD. V gave up 5 bases and J gave up 3 bases; unmatched junction bases: 9.

The rearrangement links TRBV7-2 to TRBJ1-5; the match to TRBD1 covers 8 bases. V trimming: 0 bases; J trimming: 4 bases; junction bases outside the gene matches: 5. In germline, CDR1 is SGHTA, CDR2 FQGNSA. The CDR3 spans 16 residues. Written as DNA, the CDR3 is TGTGCCAGCAGCTTAGCGGGCAGGGGGCGTAATCAGCCCCAGCATTTT. Translated: CASSLAGRGRNQPQHF.

This chain connects TRBV7-2 to TRBJ1-2; 7 bases are a match to TRBD1. Germline CDR1 is SGHTA and CDR2 is FQGNSA. This CDR3 comprises 14 residues. V lost 2 bases, J lost 6 bases, and 6 bases stayed unmatched. This chain's CDR3 is CASSLPTGNDGYTF. The CDR3 DNA sequence: TGTGCCAGCAGCTTACCGACAGGGAACGATGGCTACACCTTC. Looking up the rest from reference TRBV7-2 and TRBJ1-2 gives the full variable domain: GAGVSQSPSNKVTEKGKDVELRCDPISGHTALYWYRQSLGQGLEFLIYFQGNSAPDKSGLPSDRFSAERTGGSVSTLTIQRTQQEDSAVYLCASSLPTGNDGYTFGSGTRLTVV.

This rearrangement joins TRBV24-1 to TRBJ2-5; 7 positions agree with TRBD1. CDR3 length: 16 residues. With 3 bases clipped from V and 2 bases from J, the junction kept 8 bases outside the gene matches. Germline V gene lookup returns CDR1 KGHDR and CDR2 SFDVKD. CDR3 protein: CATSDARTGGQETQYF. Here the CDR3 DNA reads TGTGCCACCAGTGATGCGCGGACAGGTGGTCAAGAGACCCAGTACTTC.

This chain joins TRBV6-1 and TRBJ2-5; D possibly corresponds to TRBD2 (6 bases). V gave up 0 bases and J gave up 3 bases, with 11 bases separating them. The germline CDR1 and CDR2 sequences are MNHNS and SASEGT. The CDR3 is 15 amino acids. CDR3 region: CASSEARGIEETQYF. The CDR3 DNA is TGTGCCAGCAGTGAAGCGCGGGGTATCGAAGAGACCCAGTACTTC.